This is a list of T cell receptor beta chains from one sample in a study of CD8 T cells in Susac syndrome. Each CDR3 protein gets one entry after TCRdb re-called the immunoSEQ multiplex PCR reads with MiXCR. The table includes 300,000 to 350,000 distinct CDR3 sequences, about 90% detected once. Sequencing was performed on CD4+ T cells from PBMCs. These receptors came from a human donor with multiple sclerosis. Each CDR3 is given with its conserved first and last residue. D genes are given only for firm matches.

D: NA
J: TRBJ2-6
V: TRBV7-9
CDR3: CASSFGRARKGANVLTF

D: TRBD1
J: TRBJ1-2
V: TRBV29-1
CDR3: CSVEVGRGYGYTF

D: NA
J: TRBJ2-3
V: TRBV6-2/TRBV6-3
CDR3: CASSYFLGLSTDTQYF

D: NA
J: TRBJ1-3
V: TRBV25-1
CDR3: CASSDLSSGNTIYF

D: TRBD2
J: TRBJ2-1
V: TRBV28
CDR3: CASIEVAGGTSSYNEQFF

D: NA
J: TRBJ1-2
V: TRBV18
CDR3: CASSPTAATTNYGYTF

D: NA
J: TRBJ1-1
V: TRBV30
CDR3: CAWSRMNTEAFF

D: NA
J: TRBJ2-5
V: TRBV5-5
CDR3: CASSSAAPTTPGETQYF

D: NA
J: TRBJ1-1
V: TRBV27
CDR3: CASSFLGGRAEAFF

D: NA
J: TRBJ1-2
V: TRBV7-9
CDR3: CASSPLGRARASVGYTF

D: TRBD2
J: TRBJ2-2
V: TRBV19
CDR3: CASSILAGGTGELFF

D: TRBD1
J: TRBJ1-4
V: TRBV18
CDR3: CASSPSGQGTSNEKLFF

D: NA
J: TRBJ2-5
V: TRBV20-1
CDR3: CRPEVRETQYF

D: NA
J: TRBJ2-5
V: TRBV29-1
CDR3: CSSAGAARETQYF

D: NA
J: TRBJ1-3
V: TRBV12-3/TRBV12-4
CDR3: CASSSGWYSGNTIYF

D: TRBD2
J: TRBJ2-3
V: TRBV19
CDR3: CASSGRVSDTQYF

D: NA
J: TRBJ2-3
V: TRBV30
CDR3: CAWNRGPPDTQYF

D: TRBD2
J: TRBJ2-2
V: TRBV14
CDR3: CASSQDLPSGAGELFF

D: NA
J: TRBJ2-7
V: TRBV4-2
CDR3: CASSQDWTATSLFYEQYF

D: NA
J: TRBJ1-1
V: TRBV7-3
CDR3: CASSLNPVTVNTEAFF

D: TRBD1
J: TRBJ2-3
V: TRBV20-1
CDR3: CSAPGQGMQYF

D: TRBD2
J: TRBJ2-5
V: TRBV20-1
CDR3: CSAVELAQETQYF

D: TRBD2
J: TRBJ2-2
V: TRBV12-3/TRBV12-4
CDR3: CASSSRGGGELFF

D: TRBD1
J: TRBJ2-7
V: TRBV3-1
CDR3: CASSQPPTGTATYAEQYF

D: NA
J: TRBJ1-3
V: TRBV27
CDR3: CASSGPTNSGNTIYF

D: NA
J: TRBJ1-1
V: TRBV3-1
CDR3: CASRKQGSRNTEAFF

D: TRBD1
J: TRBJ1-2
V: TRBV2
CDR3: CASIPTGPLYGYTF

D: NA
J: TRBJ1-2
V: TRBV6-6
CDR3: CASSYSRQAVNYGYTF

D: NA
J: TRBJ1-1
V: TRBV5-6
CDR3: CASSLSWGEAFF

D: NA
J: TRBJ1-3
V: TRBV3-1
CDR3: CASSGMGADTIYF

D: TRBD2
J: TRBJ2-1
V: TRBV4-2
CDR3: CASSQETSGERNEQFF

D: NA
J: TRBJ2-5
V: TRBV5-1
CDR3: CASSPGLEGTQYF

D: NA
J: TRBJ2-7
V: TRBV20-1
CDR3: CSARDPLPRGPSYEQYF

D: TRBD2
J: TRBJ2-3
V: TRBV19
CDR3: CASRSGGSATDTQYF

D: NA
J: TRBJ2-7
V: TRBV7-3
CDR3: CASSPGGRVYEQYF

D: NA
J: TRBJ1-1
V: TRBV5-1
CDR3: CASSEQADTEAFF

D: TRBD2
J: TRBJ2-3
V: TRBV7-9
CDR3: CASSPRVSGSGDTQYF

D: TRBD1
J: TRBJ2-7
V: TRBV2
CDR3: CASTPWGQLAYEQYF

D: TRBD2
J: TRBJ2-1
V: TRBV9
CDR3: CASSVGVSGGAGEQFF

D: NA
J: TRBJ1-1
V: TRBV20-1
CDR3: CSAREGGGNTEAFF